The clone carrying this TCR beta chain was seen more than once but under ten times. Its antigen is as yet unknown. This sample is drawn from a study of T cells in Graves' hyperthyroidism and ophthalmopathy. Points from the study as a whole: In simple terms, a model built on 13 V-J features told ophthalmopathy apart from stable hyperthyroidism.

Stability of Graves' hyperthyroidism was defined as absent ophthalmopathy progression within 18 months. Exclusion criteria comprised uncontrolled infection, other autoimmune disease, pregnancy or lactation. Clinical symptoms, serum thyroxine and TRAb, thyroid ultrasound and orbital computed tomography together formed the diagnostic basis. From RNA transcripts, TCR beta CDR3 regions were amplified. Initially, a first-round RT-PCR of the TCR CDR3 employed the HTBI primer set. TCRdb ran MiXCR on the multiplex PCR reads and lists one entry per CDR3 protein. Found here are a few hundred thousand distinct CDR3 sequences, around a sixth of them singletons; the top ten hold less than 65%. The germline CDR1 and CDR2 sequences are SQVTM and ANQGSEA. The V and J ends lost 4 bases and 5 bases respectively, with 14 bases between them. The CDR3 loop spans 14 amino acids.

The origin of this receptor is a woman in her fifties or sixties with Graves' hyperthyroidism. This chain connects TRBV29-1 to TRBJ2-2; the D gene is possibly TRBD1 (7 bases). What was sequenced was blood. CDR3 sequence: CSVGGGAGTGELFF. DNA of the CDR3: TGCAGCGTTGGAGGGGGCGCGGGGACCGGGGAGCTGTTTTTT.